The entry below gives a single T cell receptor (beta chain) sequence along with its context. This entry belongs to a study of blood T cell dynamics during melanoma immunotherapy. Stated time point: week 3, after first cycle of checkpoint inhibitor. Every bulk PBMC sample received the same 350 ng of DNA. Using immunoSEQ multiplex PCR, the repertoire was profiled, and TCRdb retains in-frame clones only, with some absent. This sample has under 11,000 clones, with approximately 89% found just once. V lost 2 bases and J lost 8; bases outside the gene matches: 6. This CDR3 region has 13 residues. The germline V gene has CDR1 MGHDK and CDR2 SYGVNS.

The material was blood, obtained from a patient treated with checkpoint blockade. This sequence originates from a human donor with melanoma. The J gene is TRBJ2-7, the V gene TRBV25-1; TRBD2 agrees at 7 bases. In DNA form, the CDR3 reads TGTGCCAGCAGTGAACGGGGGGTGGGGAAGCAGTACTTC. It translates to CASSERGVGKQYF.